This T cell receptor beta chain came from a study of T cell responses to AZD1222 COVID-19 vaccine. On this clone itself: Its antigen is unidentified.

Study results and limitations: Repertoire sampling happened only post peak T cell response. Most donors were white British and more were female, and clonal diversity was possibly underestimated. Two AZD1222 doses significantly raised spike-specific TCR breadth and depth over controls.

The CDR3 is made up of 14 amino acids. The junction had 1 base not matched to a gene; V was cut back by 4 bases and J by 6 bases. The germline V gene has CDR1 MDHEN and CDR2 SYDVKM. TCRdb's copy holds only in-frame clones and misses some; the assay was immunoSEQ multiplex PCR. This sample has fewer than 250,000 clones, with 93% found just once. The sample was peripheral blood, taken on day 0 of MenACWY control vaccination. The V call is TRBV28, the J call TRBJ2-2; 11 bases line up with TRBD1. The clonotype originates from an adult in good health. In DNA, the CDR3 is TGTGCCAGCAGTTGGACAGGGGGCCCCGGGGAGCTGTTTTTT. Its protein is CASSWTGGPGELFF.